The T cell receptor (beta chain) under discussion was sequenced for a study of T cells in Graves' hyperthyroidism and ophthalmopathy (dated by TCRdb to about 2019). Background for the entire study: Peripheral blood samples were taken at initial diagnosis, before any treatment was given. Once sampling was done, hyperthyroidism patients were given methimazole at a starting dose of 30 mg daily, whereas ophthalmopathy patients were given high-dose intravenous methylprednisolone. Prospective prediction of ophthalmopathy was tested in an independent validation cohort of 18 to 20 hyperthyroidism patients and 15 to 17 patients who later progressed to ophthalmopathy. The study also compared thyroid tissue and blood T-cell repertoires from five or six Graves' hyperthyroidism patients. The paper describes TCR Vbeta CDR3 sequencing of some 130 peripheral blood samples, made up of 43 ophthalmopathy patients, some 76 hyperthyroidism patients and about 17 progressor patients. The roughly 100 discovery patients were randomly divided into training and test sets at a 7:3 ratio. TCR V-J signatures able to tell the groups apart were searched for in a discovery cohort of some 97 patients, of whom approximately 40 had Graves' ophthalmopathy and around 56 had stable Graves' hyperthyroidism. Overall study results and their limits: Sample size was not statistically predetermined, and blinding of investigators to group allocation was not performed. In validation, the model predicted progression to ophthalmopathy with roughly 66% sensitivity and about 72% specificity, a median of approximately 6.7 months before onset. Most expanded thyroid clonotypes (frequency above 0.001) were also detected in blood, suggesting blood repertoires may reflect thyroid immune responses. In cross-validation, a model built on a 13 V-J signature told ophthalmopathy apart from stable hyperthyroidism with 85% to 90% sensitivity and 81% to 82% specificity, and in testing the same model reached 80%/75%.

Stable Graves' hyperthyroidism was defined as the absence of progression to ophthalmopathy over 18 months of follow-up. Hyperthyroidism patients were newly diagnosed, had a disease duration of under 2 months, and were aged 18 to 65 years. Any patient with an uncontrolled infection, another autoimmune disease, pregnancy or lactation was excluded. Diagnoses were established on the basis of clinical symptoms, serum thyroxine and TRAb, thyroid ultrasound, and orbital computed tomography. PBMCs were isolated from roughly 10 ml of fresh peripheral blood by Ficoll-Paque density gradient centrifugation. Total RNA was extracted with Trizol reagent, and quality was checked on an Agilent 2100 Bioanalyzer. This clonotype came up many times. The clone's antigen remains unknown. Qualities for individual bases were not recorded, and no much larger clone is one base off. Amplification of TCR beta CDR3 regions was carried out from RNA transcripts. For the first round of RT-PCR on the TCR CDR3, the HTBI primer set was used together with the Qiagen OneStep RT-PCR kit. Libraries were constructed in a second round of multiplex PCR, after which size selection and purification were carried out. Paired-end sequencing of the libraries was performed with 100 bp reads on an Illumina HiSeq2000. As for the original processing: SOAPnuke was used to process the raw data, removing reads that contained adapters or uncalled bases, had a mean Phred below 15, or lacked an exact match to the constant primer or identifier. High-quality paired reads were merged using COPE v1.2.5, and each unique nucleotide sequence was defined as a clonotype. MiTCR v1.1 was used to align the clonotypes against IMGT TRBV, TRBD and TRBJ reference segments. Analysis was restricted to V-J combinations with a frequency above 0.0001, which covered roughly 99% of repertoires. The TCS score was defined as F50 (clonal expansion) divided by E x V (chaos), with BLOSUM62-based TCRdist calculated between CDR3 peptides within each V-J. Welch's t-statistics and random forest reduced around 550 V-J features to 10 to 15, which were used in a naive Bayes classifier (R e1071). Starting from the raw public reads, TCRdb applied fastp trimming at Q25, assembled clones with MiXCR and retained in-frame beta chains. Each CDR3 protein appears once, grouped with its most common genes and DNA. Clone size and V and J calls follow TCRdb, not the original study. The sample has over 450,000 distinct CDR3 sequences on record, 13% to 15% of them singletons. Around 17% of the sample is taken by the ten largest.

The V and J ends are trimmed by 10 bases and 9 bases, leaving 13 bases between them. Counted from cysteine to phenylalanine, this CDR3 has 12 amino acids. Only the CDR3 part of the read is kept: 36 bases, read in frame from the first base. CDR1 SNHLY and CDR2 FYNNEI were looked up in the germline V gene. This TCR came from a woman aged 18-35 years with Graves' hyperthyroidism. Sample: blood. The sequence joins TRBV2 to TRBJ1-6; the D gene is unclear. The CDR3 is CAIYLDGSPLHF. The sequenced DNA: TGTGCCATTTACCTCGACGGTTCACCCCTCCACTTT.